This T cell receptor beta chain was identified during a study of T cell responses to AZD1222 COVID-19 vaccine. Findings and caveats of the study: There were mostly white British donors and more females than males, and clonal diversity was possibly underestimated. CD4 TCRs linked to vaccination spanned spike, dominating at 160-218 and 743-854.

Points on this clone: What it recognizes is unknown.

The table came from immunoSEQ multiplex PCR; TCRdb's copy has only in-frame clones and leaves some out. The table lists roughly 100,000 clones, about 93% of them singletons. The CDR3 is 14 residues long. V trimming: 2 bases; J trimming: 3 bases; junction bases outside the gene matches: 3. The V gene's germline CDR1 is LGHNA and CDR2 YNFKEQ. J is TRBJ2-5 and V is TRBV4-2; 7 bases map to TRBD1. Material: peripheral blood, obtained on day 0 of AZD1222 vaccination. The source is an adult in good health. The CDR3 loop is CASSQTGTEETQYF. CDR3 nucleotides: TGTGCCAGCAGCCAAACGGGGACAGAAGAGACCCAGTACTTC.